The clone carrying this T cell receptor (beta chain) appeared a few times. Its antigen remains unidentified. Patients showing uncontrolled infection, other autoimmune disease, pregnancy or lactation were ineligible. This specimen belongs to a study of T cells in Graves' hyperthyroidism and ophthalmopathy. The CDR3 is 16 residues long. Germline CDR1 and CDR2: MNHNS and SASEGT. V dropped 5 bases and J dropped 0 bases, with 13 bases sitting between them. RNA transcripts yielded amplified TCR beta CDR3 regions. In the first-round RT-PCR of the TCR CDR3, the HTBI primer set was used. Using its own MiXCR run on the multiplex PCR reads, TCRdb lists one record per CDR3 protein. The sample records 530,000 or so distinct CDR3 sequences, roughly 18% being singletons. Study results and limitations: In blood, most of the thyroid clonotypes expanded above 0.001 were also present. Onset of ophthalmopathy came a median around 7.1 months after the model predicted it.

The sample consisted of blood. This clonotype was sampled from a woman aged 18-29 years with Graves' ophthalmopathy. The J gene is TRBJ2-2, the V gene TRBV6-1; a possible D gene is TRBD1 (6 bases). The CDR3 protein is CASSSGRTANTGELFF. The CDR3, as DNA: TGTGCCAGCAGTTCGGGAAGGACAGCGAACACCGGGGAGCTGTTTTTT.